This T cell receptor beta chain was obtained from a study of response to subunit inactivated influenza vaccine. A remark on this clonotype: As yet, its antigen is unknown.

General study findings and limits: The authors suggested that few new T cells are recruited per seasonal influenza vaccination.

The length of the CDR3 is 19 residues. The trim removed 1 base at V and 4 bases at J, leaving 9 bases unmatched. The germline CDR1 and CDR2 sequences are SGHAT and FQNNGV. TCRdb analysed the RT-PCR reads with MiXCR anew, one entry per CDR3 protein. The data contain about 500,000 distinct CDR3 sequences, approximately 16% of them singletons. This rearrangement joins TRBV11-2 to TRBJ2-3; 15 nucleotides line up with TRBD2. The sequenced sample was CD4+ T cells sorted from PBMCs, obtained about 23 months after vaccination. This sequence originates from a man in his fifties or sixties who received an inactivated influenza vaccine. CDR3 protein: CASSLGTSGGVRFPDTQYF. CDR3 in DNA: TGTGCCAGCAGCTTAGGGACTAGCGGGGGGGTAAGATTCCCAGATACGCAGTATTTT.